This T cell receptor (beta chain) was sequenced in a study of shared clonotypes between healthy human individuals. On this clone itself: Its antigen is still unknown.

The DNA input per sorted-subset replicate PCR was 200 ng, corresponding to roughly 31,000 T cell genomes. Here immunoSEQ multiplex PCR was the method, and the copy in TCRdb shows in-frame clones only, minus some. The sample lists more than 2 million clones, roughly 95% seen once, with 0.13% in the top ten. Study results and caveats: Even with large depth, rarefaction showed that sorted-subset sequencing was incomplete. When compared with the clonotypes that were shared by all four sorted-subset donors, the non-shared clonotypes turned out to have lower generation probabilities.

This clonotype was obtained from a young man in good health. The sample consisted of naive CD4+ T cells sorted from blood. Specified subset: CD45RA+ positively selected.

The CDR3 bases are TGTGCCAGCAGTCGTCGTGAGGGGTACGAGCAGTACTTC. It translates to CASSRREGYEQYF. The chain carries TRBV6-5 and TRBJ2-7; D assignment may be TRBD1 or TRBD2 (5 bases each). V shed 5 bases and J shed 4 bases, with 12 bases lying between them. Germline-derived CDR1 and CDR2 are MNHEY and SVGAGI. The CDR3 contains 13 residues.